A selection of T cell receptor beta chains follows, all from one sample in a study of control samples from healthy donors and cancer patients. Some clones are missing from TCRdb's copy, which holds only in-frame ones; the method was immunoSEQ multiplex PCR. The sample comprises under 200,000 clones, 70% to 90% of which are singletons, and approximately 4.9% rests with the top ten. Sequencing was done on a sample of blood. All receptors derive from a woman aged 25 to 39 in good health. The CDR3 runs from the conserved cysteine through the conserved F or W. D genes are given only for firm matches. Clone size is given for some rows only: seen once, a few or many times, or a class if the clone is expanded.

d_gene: -
v_gene: TRBV19
abundance: -
j_gene: TRBJ2-1
CDR3aa: CASKPAGEPYNEQFF
CDR3nt: TGTGCCAGCAAACCGGCGGGCGAGCCTTACAATGAGCAGTTCTTC

d_gene: TRBD1
v_gene: TRBV7-9
abundance: -
j_gene: TRBJ1-4
CDR3aa: CASSARRDRVNEKLFF
CDR3nt: TGTGCCAGCAGCGCCCGCAGGGACAGGGTTAATGAAAAACTGTTTTTT

d_gene: TRBD1
v_gene: TRBV6-5
abundance: -
j_gene: TRBJ1-6
CDR3aa: CASRGQGGNSPLHF
CDR3nt: TGTGCCAGCAGGGGACAGGGCGGTAATTCACCCCTCCACTTT

d_gene: -
v_gene: TRBV7-2
abundance: -
j_gene: TRBJ2-5
CDR3aa: CASSTLETQYF
CDR3nt: TGTGCCAGCAGCACGTTAGAGACCCAGTACTTC

d_gene: -
v_gene: TRBV25-1
abundance: -
j_gene: TRBJ1-2
CDR3aa: CASSENYGYTF
CDR3nt: TGTGCCAGCAGCGAGAACTATGGCTACACCTTC

d_gene: TRBD2
v_gene: TRBV3-1/TRBV3-2
abundance: once
j_gene: TRBJ2-7
CDR3aa: CASSAGGLAGAQALQYF
CDR3nt: TGTGCCAGCAGCGCGGGAGGACTAGCGGGAGCTCAGGCCCTGCAGTACTTC

d_gene: -
v_gene: TRBV7-9
abundance: -
j_gene: TRBJ2-1
CDR3aa: CASSFGDEQFF
CDR3nt: TGTGCCAGCAGCTTCGGCGATGAGCAGTTCTTC

d_gene: -
v_gene: TRBV24-1
abundance: -
j_gene: TRBJ1-2
CDR3aa: CATSDSNGPYGYTF
CDR3nt: TGTGCCACCAGTGATTCTAACGGCCCCTATGGCTACACCTTC

d_gene: TRBD2
v_gene: TRBV4-1
abundance: -
j_gene: TRBJ2-7
CDR3aa: CASSLRTSGSYEQYF
CDR3nt: TGCGCCAGCAGCTTGCGGACTAGCGGGAGTTACGAGCAGTACTTC

d_gene: -
v_gene: TRBV11-2
abundance: -
j_gene: TRBJ1-1
CDR3aa: CASSSQSRSEAFF
CDR3nt: TGTGCCAGCAGCTCCCAGTCCCGCTCCGAAGCTTTCTTT

d_gene: -
v_gene: TRBV5-4
abundance: -
j_gene: TRBJ1-1
CDR3aa: CASSGALTGNTEAFF
CDR3nt: TGTGCCAGCAGCGGCGCCCTGACAGGGAACACTGAAGCTTTCTTT

d_gene: -
v_gene: TRBV9
abundance: -
j_gene: TRBJ2-4
CDR3aa: CASSAPDLLSGAKNIQYF
CDR3nt: TGTGCCAGCAGCGCCCCGGACCTCCTGTCCGGGGCCAAAAACATTCAGTACTTC

d_gene: -
v_gene: TRBV2
abundance: -
j_gene: TRBJ2-3
CDR3aa: CASSEALGSVSTDTQYF
CDR3nt: TGTGCCAGCAGTGAAGCGCTGGGTAGCGTAAGCACAGATACGCAGTATTTT

d_gene: TRBD1
v_gene: TRBV9
abundance: -
j_gene: TRBJ1-1
CDR3aa: CASSVGQGITEAFF
CDR3nt: TGTGCCAGCAGCGTAGGACAGGGAATCACTGAAGCTTTCTTT

d_gene: -
v_gene: TRBV5-1
abundance: -
j_gene: TRBJ1-5
CDR3aa: CASSRDINQPQHF
CDR3nt: TGCGCCAGCAGCAGAGACATCAATCAGCCCCAGCATTTT

d_gene: -
v_gene: TRBV6-5
abundance: -
j_gene: TRBJ1-3
CDR3aa: CASSYAYSGNTIYF
CDR3nt: TGTGCCAGCAGTTATGCGTACTCTGGAAACACCATATATTTT

d_gene: -
v_gene: TRBV7-2
abundance: -
j_gene: TRBJ2-3
CDR3aa: CASSLGPAGTDTQYF
CDR3nt: TGTGCCAGCAGCTTAGGTCCGGCGGGCACAGATACGCAGTATTTT

d_gene: TRBD1
v_gene: TRBV5-4
abundance: -
j_gene: TRBJ2-5
CDR3aa: CASSLGTGPETQYF
CDR3nt: TGTGCCAGCAGCTTGGGGACAGGGCCAGAGACCCAGTACTTC

d_gene: TRBD2
v_gene: TRBV7-9
abundance: once
j_gene: TRBJ2-2
CDR3aa: CASSPGLAVNTGELFF
CDR3nt: TGTGCCAGCAGCCCGGGACTAGCGGTTAACACCGGGGAGCTGTTTTTT

d_gene: TRBD1
v_gene: TRBV27
abundance: -
j_gene: TRBJ2-3
CDR3aa: CASSLSNRGADTQYF
CDR3nt: TGTGCCAGCAGTTTATCGAACAGGGGGGCAGATACGCAGTATTTT

d_gene: TRBD1
v_gene: TRBV6-4
abundance: -
j_gene: TRBJ1-2
CDR3aa: CASSRGQGAFLGGYTF
CDR3nt: TGTGCCAGCAGCCGGGGACAGGGGGCCTTTCTAGGTGGCTACACCTTC

d_gene: -
v_gene: TRBV19
abundance: -
j_gene: TRBJ1-1
CDR3aa: CASSISASMNTEAFF
CDR3nt: TGTGCCAGTAGTATATCGGCAAGCATGAACACTGAAGCTTTCTTT

d_gene: -
v_gene: TRBV5-1
abundance: -
j_gene: TRBJ2-1
CDR3aa: CASSLGRGPSSYNEQFF
CDR3nt: TGCGCCAGCAGCTTGGGTCGGGGGCCGAGCTCCTACAATGAGCAGTTCTTC

d_gene: -
v_gene: TRBV25-1
abundance: -
j_gene: TRBJ1-6
CDR3aa: CASSGPGTPFNSPLHF
CDR3nt: TGTGCCAGCAGTGGCCCCGGGACTCCTTTCAATTCACCCCTCCACTTT

d_gene: -
v_gene: TRBV5-1
abundance: -
j_gene: TRBJ2-1
CDR3aa: CASSLSAGPDNEQFF
CDR3nt: TGCGCCAGCAGCTTGTCGGCAGGCCCAGACAATGAGCAGTTCTTC

d_gene: -
v_gene: TRBV27
abundance: -
j_gene: TRBJ1-6
CDR3aa: CASKGRMDSPLHF
CDR3nt: TGTGCCAGCAAGGGGCGTATGGATTCACCCCTCCACTTT

d_gene: -
v_gene: TRBV18
abundance: -
j_gene: TRBJ1-1
CDR3aa: CASSRQATPWAFF
CDR3nt: TGTGCCAGCTCGCGACAGGCCACCCCGTGGGCTTTCTTT

d_gene: -
v_gene: TRBV28
abundance: -
j_gene: TRBJ2-7
CDR3aa: CASRQRAANSYEQYF
CDR3nt: TGTGCCAGCAGGCAGAGGGCAGCCAATTCCTACGAGCAGTACTTC

d_gene: -
v_gene: TRBV19
abundance: -
j_gene: TRBJ1-6
CDR3aa: CASSIGGALQGGSPLHF
CDR3nt: TGTGCCAGTAGTATAGGGGGAGCCCTTCAGGGCGGTTCACCCCTCCACTTT

d_gene: TRBD1
v_gene: TRBV4-1
abundance: once
j_gene: TRBJ2-4
CDR3aa: CASSQRNDRDKNIQYF
CDR3nt: TGCGCCAGCAGCCAAAGGAATGACAGGGACAAAAACATTCAGTACTTC

d_gene: -
v_gene: TRBV5-1
abundance: -
j_gene: TRBJ1-2
CDR3aa: CASSLEHLGGYTF
CDR3nt: TGCGCCAGCAGCTTGGAACATCTCGGTGGCTACACCTTC

d_gene: -
v_gene: TRBV6-5
abundance: -
j_gene: TRBJ2-6
CDR3aa: CASTALPPANVLTF
CDR3nt: TGTGCCAGCACCGCGCTACCCCCGGCCAACGTCCTGACTTTC

d_gene: -
v_gene: TRBV20-1
abundance: -
j_gene: TRBJ1-2
CDR3aa: CSASYQNGYTF
CDR3nt: TGCAGTGCTAGCTACCAAAACGGCTACACCTTC

d_gene: TRBD1
v_gene: TRBV5-1
abundance: -
j_gene: TRBJ2-2
CDR3aa: CASSLNRQGSGELFF
CDR3nt: TGCGCCAGCAGCTTGAATCGACAGGGAAGCGGGGAGCTGTTTTTT

d_gene: TRBD2
v_gene: TRBV7-2
abundance: -
j_gene: TRBJ2-7
CDR3aa: CASSPSPIAGPAYEQYF
CDR3nt: TGTGCCAGCAGCCCGTCACCCATAGCGGGACCTGCCTACGAGCAGTACTTC

d_gene: -
v_gene: TRBV7-9
abundance: -
j_gene: TRBJ1-4
CDR3aa: CASSLGLTGGRINEKLFF
CDR3nt: TGTGCCAGCAGCTTAGGTTTGACAGGCGGGCGGATTAATGAAAAACTGTTTTTT

d_gene: TRBD2
v_gene: TRBV30
abundance: -
j_gene: TRBJ2-1
CDR3aa: CAWSVISSGAYNEQFF
CDR3nt: TGTGCCTGGAGTGTGATATCTAGCGGGGCCTACAATGAGCAGTTCTTC

d_gene: TRBD1
v_gene: TRBV7-9
abundance: few
j_gene: TRBJ2-5
CDR3aa: CASSPTGEETQYF
CDR3nt: TGTGCCAGCAGCCCGACAGGGGAAGAGACCCAGTACTTC

d_gene: TRBD1
v_gene: TRBV6-5
abundance: -
j_gene: TRBJ1-3
CDR3aa: CASSPGQGNTIYF
CDR3nt: TGTGCCAGCAGCCCGGGACAGGGAAACACCATATATTTT

d_gene: -
v_gene: TRBV5-1
abundance: -
j_gene: TRBJ2-5
CDR3aa: CASSFGPGVVETQYF
CDR3nt: TGCGCCAGCAGCTTCGGTCCGGGAGTGGTAGAGACCCAGTACTTC

d_gene: -
v_gene: TRBV27
abundance: -
j_gene: TRBJ2-2
CDR3aa: CASSSGPNTGELFF
CDR3nt: TGTGCCAGCAGTTCGGGACCCAACACCGGGGAGCTGTTTTTT

d_gene: -
v_gene: TRBV7-6
abundance: -
j_gene: TRBJ2-1
CDR3aa: CASSFLSRISYNEQFF
CDR3nt: TGTGCCAGCAGCTTCCTCTCGCGGATCTCCTACAATGAGCAGTTCTTC

d_gene: -
v_gene: TRBV4-1
abundance: -
j_gene: TRBJ1-2
CDR3aa: CASSQGRGDYGYTF
CDR3nt: TGCGCCAGCAGCCAGGGCAGGGGCGACTATGGCTACACCTTC

d_gene: -
v_gene: TRBV6-1
abundance: once
j_gene: TRBJ1-2
CDR3aa: CASSDRQRPNYGYTF
CDR3nt: TGTGCCAGCAGTGATCGGCAGAGACCTAACTATGGCTACACCTTC

d_gene: -
v_gene: TRBV29-1
abundance: once
j_gene: TRBJ1-3
CDR3aa: CSVRGRKGSGNTIYF
CDR3nt: TGCAGCGTTAGAGGGAGGAAGGGCTCTGGAAACACCATATATTTT

d_gene: -
v_gene: TRBV12-5
abundance: few
j_gene: TRBJ2-5
CDR3aa: CASGASPASFQTQYF
CDR3nt: TGTGCTAGTGGTGCCAGCCCCGCATCCTTTCAGACCCAGTACTTC

d_gene: -
v_gene: TRBV5-4
abundance: -
j_gene: TRBJ1-2
CDR3aa: CASSSPDTTGPGGYTF
CDR3nt: TGTGCCAGCAGCTCTCCTGACACGACAGGTCCCGGAGGCTACACCTTC

d_gene: TRBD2
v_gene: TRBV29-1
abundance: few
j_gene: TRBJ2-7
CDR3aa: CSVLVQAGGPYEQYF
CDR3nt: TGCAGCGTTTTAGTCCAAGCGGGAGGGCCCTACGAGCAGTACTTC

d_gene: -
v_gene: TRBV12-3/TRBV12-4
abundance: once
j_gene: TRBJ1-4
CDR3aa: CASSSRGNEKLFF
CDR3nt: TGTGCCAGCAGTTCCAGGGGTAATGAAAAACTGTTTTTT

d_gene: -
v_gene: TRBV27
abundance: once
j_gene: TRBJ1-1
CDR3aa: CASSLSAAGNTEAFF
CDR3nt: TGTGCCAGCAGTTTATCGGCGGCAGGGAACACTGAAGCTTTCTTT

d_gene: -
v_gene: TRBV5-1
abundance: -
j_gene: TRBJ2-3
CDR3aa: CASSFQRRSTDTQYF
CDR3nt: TGCGCCAGCAGCTTCCAGCGGAGGAGCACAGATACGCAGTATTTT

d_gene: -
v_gene: TRBV5-1
abundance: -
j_gene: TRBJ2-7
CDR3aa: CASSLEPFGNEQYF
CDR3nt: TGCGCCAGCAGCTTGGAACCCTTCGGGAACGAGCAGTACTTC

d_gene: TRBD1
v_gene: TRBV27
abundance: -
j_gene: TRBJ2-3
CDR3aa: CASSGTRTGSRTDTQYF
CDR3nt: TGTGCCAGCAGTGGGACGCGGACAGGGTCGAGGACAGATACGCAGTATTTT

d_gene: -
v_gene: TRBV6-6
abundance: -
j_gene: TRBJ1-6
CDR3aa: CASSYEGSPLHF
CDR3nt: TGTGCCAGCAGTTACGAGGGTTCACCCCTCCACTTT

d_gene: -
v_gene: TRBV9
abundance: -
j_gene: TRBJ2-2
CDR3aa: CASSVGTVSKTGELFF
CDR3nt: TGTGCCAGCAGCGTAGGAACAGTGTCTAAGACCGGGGAGCTGTTTTTT

d_gene: TRBD2
v_gene: TRBV27
abundance: -
j_gene: TRBJ2-6
CDR3aa: CASSSGGSGANVLTF
CDR3nt: TGTGCCAGCAGTTCGGGGGGGTCTGGGGCCAACGTCCTGACTTTC

d_gene: TRBD2
v_gene: TRBV9
abundance: -
j_gene: TRBJ2-1
CDR3aa: CASSLTGTSINEQFF
CDR3nt: TGTGCCAGCAGCCTTACCGGGACTAGTATCAATGAGCAGTTCTTC